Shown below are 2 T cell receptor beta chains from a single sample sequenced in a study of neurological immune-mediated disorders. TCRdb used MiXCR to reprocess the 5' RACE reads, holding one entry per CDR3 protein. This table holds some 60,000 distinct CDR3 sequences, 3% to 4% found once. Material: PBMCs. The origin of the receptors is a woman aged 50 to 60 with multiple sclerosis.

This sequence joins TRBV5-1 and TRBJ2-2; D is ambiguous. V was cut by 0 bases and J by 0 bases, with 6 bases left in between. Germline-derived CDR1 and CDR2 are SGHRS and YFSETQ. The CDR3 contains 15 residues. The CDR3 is CASSLGHANTGELFF. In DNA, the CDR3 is TGCGCCAGCAGCTTGGGACACGCGAACACCGGGGAGCTGTTTTTT.

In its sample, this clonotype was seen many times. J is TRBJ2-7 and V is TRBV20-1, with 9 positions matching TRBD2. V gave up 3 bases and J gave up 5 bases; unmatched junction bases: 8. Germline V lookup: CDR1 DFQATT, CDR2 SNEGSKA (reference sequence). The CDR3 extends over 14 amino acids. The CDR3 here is CSASGGRALDEQYF. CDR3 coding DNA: TGCAGTGCTAGCGGCGGGAGGGCCCTCGACGAGCAGTACTTC.